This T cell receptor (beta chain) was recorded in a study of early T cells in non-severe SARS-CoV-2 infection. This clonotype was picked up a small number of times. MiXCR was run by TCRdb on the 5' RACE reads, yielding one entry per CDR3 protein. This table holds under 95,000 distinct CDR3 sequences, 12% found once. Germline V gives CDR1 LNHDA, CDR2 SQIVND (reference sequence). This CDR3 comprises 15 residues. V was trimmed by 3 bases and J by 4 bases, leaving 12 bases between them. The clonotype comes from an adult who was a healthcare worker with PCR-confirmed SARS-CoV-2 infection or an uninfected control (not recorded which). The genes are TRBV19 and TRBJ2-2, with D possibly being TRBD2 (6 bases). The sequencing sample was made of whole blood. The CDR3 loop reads CASSMRPGVTGELFF. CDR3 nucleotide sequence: TGTGCCAGTAGTATGAGGCCGGGGGTCACCGGGGAGCTGTTTTTT.